This TCR beta chain was documented in a study of CD8 T cells in Susac syndrome. Study-level background: Sequencing included Susac syndrome patients, six of them with active disease and roughly 8 in remission. Whole-study findings and limits: By the study's own acknowledgment, its TCR sequencing and HLA analysis included relatively few individuals. The CD4+ T cell repertoires of Susac syndrome were found to show no clonal expansion.

Random hexamers primed reverse transcription of about 0.5 to 1 ug RNA. The CDR3 of TCR beta was amplified by immunoSEQ multiplex PCR across 54 Vbeta and 13 Jbeta. TCRdb independently ran MiXCR on the immunoSEQ multiplex PCR reads; one entry per CDR3 protein. The profile shows about 240,000 distinct CDR3 sequences, 90% to 97% of them singletons. There are 19 residues in the CDR3. CDR1 is SSHAT and CDR2 is FNYEAQ in the germline V gene (reference sequence). On this clonotype itself: Its antigen is undetermined. Its ends do not fully match the called genes, so a read error is possible.

The sequence was obtained from a human donor with Susac syndrome. V gene TRBV7-7 combines with J gene TRBJ2-6; 11 nucleotides agree with TRBD2. Source material: CD4+ T cells from PBMCs. CDR3: CASSSYSGRAGSGANVLTF. CDR3 sequence (DNA): TGTGCTAGCAGCTCCTATAGCGGGAGGGCCGGCTCTGGGGCCAACGTCCTGACTTTC.